Included here is one T cell receptor (beta chain) sequence, with context. The antigen is not known. The whole isolated RNA underwent reverse transcription, so sequencing captured expressed TCRB transcripts. TCRdb's table, derived via immunoSEQ multiplex PCR, lists solely in-frame clones and lacks some. This sample has some 280,000 clones, with approximately 15% found just once. The sample originates from a study of beta chain features in type 1 diabetes. General study points: There was a moderate but significant shortening of TCRB CDR3s in all four CD4+ subsets of Type 1 diabetes patients.

This CDR3 comprises 17 residues. Germline V lookup: CDR1 SGDLS, CDR2 YYNGEE. V gave up 0 bases and J gave up 7 bases, with 23 bases separating them. The sequence was collected from a man aged 25-40 years with type 1 diabetes. The V and J genes are TRBV9 and TRBJ2-7, with TRBD2 as a possible D gene (5 bases). The sequenced material came from naive CD4+ T cells from blood. The CDR3, as DNA: TGTGCCAGCAGCGTAGGGGTTTTGAGGGATCGCGCAAGGGAGCAGTACTTC. Protein product: CASSVGVLRDRAREQYF.